One and the same sample provided the 25 T cell receptor beta chains below, sequenced in a study of T cell responses to AZD1222 COVID-19 vaccine. TCRdb's table, derived via immunoSEQ multiplex PCR, lists solely in-frame clones and lacks some. The data contain over 110,000 clones, roughly 88% of them singletons. The source was peripheral blood, collected 28 days after the second AZD1222 dose. Every receptor here comes from an adult who received the AZD1222 COVID-19 vaccine.

The chain joins TRBV9 to TRBJ2-7, with 9 bases matching TRBD2. This CDR3 is 16 amino acids long. Looked up from germline, CDR1 is SGDLS and CDR2 is YYNGEE. V trimming: 5 bases; J trimming: 3 bases; junction bases outside the gene matches: 12. CDR3 residues: CASSPLAGTALYEQYF. The CDR3, as DNA: TGTGCCAGCAGTCCCCTAGCGGGAACAGCTCTCTACGAGCAGTACTTC.

This sequence joins TRBV18 and TRBJ1-2; no firm D call. The V end was cut by 3 bases, the J end by 0 bases, with 14 bases between. The CDR3 totals 16 residues. Germline CDR1 reads KGHSH; CDR2 reads LQKENI. The CDR3 loop reads CASSPAPQAPNYGYTF. The CDR3 bases are TGTGCCAGCTCACCTGCCCCCCAGGCGCCTAACTATGGCTACACCTTC.

The chain employs TRBV15 and TRBJ1-5; unclear D gene. Germline values: CDR1 LNHNV, CDR2 YYDKDF (reference sequence). V lost 1 base to trimming and J lost 9 bases, with 4 bases between them. CDR3 length equals 11 residues. This CDR3 reads CATSRVGPQHF. The CDR3 nucleotides are TGTGCCACCAGCAGAGTCGGGCCCCAGCATTTT.

This chain links TRBV15 with TRBJ2-3; D unclear. The CDR3 covers 12 residues. V gave up 2 bases and J gave up 6 bases, with 6 bases separating them. Germline loops: CDR1 LNHNV, CDR2 YYDKDF (reference sequence). In nucleotides, the CDR3 is TGTGCCACCAGCAGAATCGAGGATACGCAGTATTTT. Protein: CATSRIEDTQYF.

The chain joins TRBV6-2 or TRBV6-3 to TRBJ2-7; D remains ambiguous. V was shortened by 6 bases and J by 2 bases, with 5 bases between the two germline ends. Germline values: CDR1 MNHEY, CDR2 SVGEGT. The CDR3 totals 11 residues. CDR3 coding DNA: TGTGCCAGCAGCAACGCCTACGAGCAGTACTTC. Translation: CASSNAYEQYF.

The chain is built from TRBV28 and TRBJ2-3, with D possibly matching TRBD2 (6 bases). V dropped 8 bases and J dropped 3 bases, with 9 bases sitting between them. The CDR3 totals 12 residues. The germline CDR1 and CDR2 sequences are MDHEN and SYDVKM. The CDR3 coding sequence is TGTGCCAGCTGGGGGGATACAGATACGCAGTATTTT. This gives the protein CASWGDTDTQYF.

J is TRBJ2-7 and V is TRBV10-3, with TRBD1 identical over 9 bases. This CDR3 is 13 amino acids long. With V trimmed by 8 bases and J by 4 bases, 6 bases remained unmatched. Germline-derived CDR1 and CDR2 are ENHRY and SYGVKD. The CDR3 DNA is TGTGCCATCGGTACAGGGGGCTTATACGAGCAGTACTTC. Its protein is CAIGTGGLYEQYF.

The V gene is TRBV19, the J gene TRBJ2-3; TRBD1 is a possible D gene (6 bases). The CDR3 is 15 residues long. Between the trimmed V and J ends, which lost 7 bases and 0 bases, there was a span of 14 bases. Germline lookup yields CDR1 LNHDA and CDR2 SQIVND (reference sequence). This CDR3 is CASTPDSLSTDTQYF. As DNA, the CDR3 is TGTGCCAGTACCCCGGACAGTCTTAGCACAGATACGCAGTATTTT.

Only one count was recorded for this clone. The V gene is TRBV5-8, the J gene TRBJ1-4; tentatively, D is TRBD1 (5 bases). The V end was cut by 0 bases, the J end by 8 bases, with 8 bases between. The CDR3 runs to 13 residues. The germline CDR1 and CDR2 sequences are SGHTS and YDEGEE. CDR3 DNA: TGTGCCAGCAGCTTGGTGCGGGGGGAAAAACTGTTTTTT. Its translation is CASSLVRGEKLFF.

This sequence joins TRBV4-3 and TRBJ2-2; the D call may be TRBD1 or TRBD2 (5 bases each). This CDR3 has 14 amino acids. Trimming took 8 bases from V and 7 from J, leaving 17 bases between them. Germline CDR1 LGHNA, CDR2 YSLEER. CDR3 amino acids: CASSKGRIGGELFF. In DNA, the CDR3 is TGCGCCAGCTCGAAGGGGAGAATCGGCGGGGAGCTGTTTTTT.

The chain uses TRBV6-6 and TRBJ1-1; TRBD1 aligns across 8 bases. J gave up 5 bases and V 4 bases, and 3 bases lay outside the gene matches. The germline CDR1 and CDR2 sequences are MNHNY and SVGAGI (reference sequence). The CDR3 is made up of 13 amino acids. Here the CDR3 reads CASSLTGVTEAFF. As DNA, the CDR3 is TGTGCCAGCAGTTTGACAGGGGTAACTGAAGCTTTCTTT.

V is TRBV7-2 and J is TRBJ2-2; tentatively, D is TRBD2 (6 bases). This CDR3 spans 16 amino acids. V gave up 4 bases and J gave up 0 bases, with 12 bases separating them. Germline V gene data show CDR1 as SGHTA and CDR2 as FQGNSA. CDR3 DNA sequence: TGTGCCAGCAGCTCCCAAGCGGGCTCGAACACCGGGGAGCTGTTTTTT. Its protein product is CASSSQAGSNTGELFF.

The J gene is TRBJ1-2, the V gene TRBV5-1; the D gene is possibly TRBD1 (5 bases). V was pared by 4 bases and J by 0 bases, with 25 bases between. This CDR3 is 19 amino acids long. The V gene's germline CDR1 is SGHRS and CDR2 YFSETQ. CDR3 nucleotide sequence: TGCGCCAGCAGCCCGTCCCCGGGGTCAGGGAGGTTAGCTAACTATGGCTACACCTTC. Its translation: CASSPSPGSGRLANYGYTF. The whole variable domain, filled in from reference TRBV5-1 and TRBJ1-2, reads KAGVTQTPRYLIKTRGQQVTLSCSPISGHRSVSWYQQTPGQGLQFLFEYFSETQRNKGNFPGRFSGRQFSNSRSEMNVSTLELGDSALYLCASSPSPGSGRLANYGYTFGSGTRLTVV.

This sequence joins TRBV19 and TRBJ1-5; D is unclear. Between the trimmed V and J ends, which lost 4 bases and 3 bases, there was a span of 10 bases. CDR3 length: 14 amino acids. Germline V CDR1 and CDR2: LNHDA, SQIVND (reference sequence). CDR3 in DNA: TGTGCCAGTAGTACGGACGGAATCAATCAGCCCCAGCATTTT. This codes for CASSTDGINQPQHF.

V gene TRBV20-1 combines with J gene TRBJ1-5; no reliable D call. With 3 bases removed from V and 6 bases from J, the gap between germline ends came to 12 bases. There are 13 residues in the CDR3. Germline lookup yields CDR1 DFQATT and CDR2 SNEGSKA (reference sequence). Here the CDR3 reads CSASGQAGQPQHF. The CDR3 nucleotides read TGCAGTGCTAGTGGGCAGGCCGGTCAGCCCCAGCATTTT.

This clone was found a few times. This chain connects TRBV6-5 to TRBJ1-5; D is unclear. V was pared by 10 bases and J by 3 bases, with 13 bases between. Germline loops: CDR1 MNHEY, CDR2 SVGAGI. This CDR3 has 13 amino acids. CDR3 DNA sequence: TGTGCCATCAAACCAGGTACCAATCAGCCCCAGCATTTT. Encoded protein: CAIKPGTNQPQHF.

V usage is TRBV11-2 and J usage is TRBJ1-4; D may be TRBD1 (6 bases). CDR3 length: 16 amino acids. CDR1 and CDR2 (germline): SGHAT, FQNNGV. The V end was cut by 4 bases, the J end by 4 bases, with 16 bases between. This CDR3 is CASSSTRGDGNEKLFF. For the CDR3, the DNA is TGTGCCAGCAGCTCAACGAGGGGGGATGGTAATGAAAAACTGTTTTTT. Combining the CDR3 with reference TRBV11-2 and TRBJ1-4 gives the whole variable domain EAGVAQSPRYKIIEKRQSVAFWCNPISGHATLYWYQQILGQGPKLLIQFQNNGVVDDSQLPKDRFSAERLKGVDSTLKIQPAKLEDSAVYLCASSSTRGDGNEKLFFGSGTQLSVL.

V and J are TRBV2 and TRBJ2-1; 8 bases are a match to TRBD1. The CDR3 length is 15 residues. CDR1 and CDR2 (germline): SNHLY, FYNNEI. The trim removed 6 bases at V and 0 bases at J, leaving 4 bases unmatched. The CDR3 spells CASSFGQGSYNEQFF. Here the CDR3 DNA reads TGTGCCAGCAGCTTCGGACAGGGCTCCTACAATGAGCAGTTCTTC.

This chain links TRBV4-2 with TRBJ1-1; D might be TRBD1 (6 bases). This CDR3 has 15 amino acids. Trimming took 2 bases from V and 3 from J, leaving 13 bases between them. Per germline, CDR1 LGHNA and CDR2 YNFKEQ. CDR3 nucleotides: TGTGCCAGCAGCCAAAGCCCAGGGGCTGACACTGAAGCTTTCTTT. This translates into CASSQSPGADTEAFF.

The gene calls are TRBV6-1 and TRBJ2-1, with D possibly TRBD1 on 6 matching bases. Trimming cost V 3 bases and J 11 bases, with 14 bases left between them. Germline CDR1 and CDR2: MNHNS and SASEGT. The CDR3 consists of 13 residues. CDR3 loop: CASSETWTAQQFF. CDR3 in DNA: TGTGCCAGCAGTGAGACCTGGACAGCCCAGCAGTTCTTC.

The chain has TRBV7-9 and TRBJ1-1; D is ambiguous. The germline V gene encodes CDR1 SEHNR and CDR2 FQNEAQ (reference sequence). V was clipped by 4 bases and J by 5 bases, with 14 bases between them. The CDR3 is made up of 14 amino acids. The CDR3: CASSSLDRRTEAFF. CDR3 sequence (DNA): TGTGCCAGCAGCTCCCTGGACCGGAGAACTGAAGCTTTCTTT.

The gene calls are TRBV6-1 and TRBJ1-3; D is ambiguous. The V end lost 6 bases, the J end lost 0 bases, and 9 bases lay between the germline ends. The CDR3 is made up of 14 amino acids. The germline gives CDR1 MNHNS, CDR2 SASEGT. The CDR3 protein is CASSRQDSGNTIYF. The CDR3 nucleotides read TGTGCCAGCAGCCGACAAGACTCTGGAAACACCATATATTTT.

V and J are TRBV6-5 and TRBJ1-2, with 7 bases identical to TRBD1. Trimming removed 6 bases from V and 5 bases from J; junction bases left unmatched: 12. The V gene's germline CDR1 is MNHEY and CDR2 SVGAGI. The CDR3 runs 15 residues. The CDR3 DNA follows: TGTGCCAGCAGAGGGGGCGGTCTGATCCGATATGGCTACACCTTC. It translates to CASRGGGLIRYGYTF.

CDR3: CASSFRGGNSPLHF. CDR3 coding DNA: TGTGCCAGCAGCTTCAGGGGAGGGAATTCACCCCTCCACTTT. The chain joins TRBV7-8 to TRBJ1-6, with a possible D match to TRBD1 (6 bases). Trimming pared 3 bases from V and 7 bases from J, leaving 10 bases between. CDR1 is SGHVS and CDR2 is FQNEAQ in the germline V gene. The CDR3 has 14 residues.

In regard to this clone: The junction departs from germline at one end; a sequencing error may be responsible. The CDR3 DNA follows: TGTGCCAGCAGCCCCAGGGGAGCCGGAGAGACCCAATACTTC. Encoded protein: CASSPRGAGETQYF. The chain is built from TRBV11-3 and TRBJ2-5, with D perhaps TRBD1 (6 bases). The CDR3 loop spans 14 amino acids. Germline V lookup: CDR1 SGHNT, CDR2 YENEEA.